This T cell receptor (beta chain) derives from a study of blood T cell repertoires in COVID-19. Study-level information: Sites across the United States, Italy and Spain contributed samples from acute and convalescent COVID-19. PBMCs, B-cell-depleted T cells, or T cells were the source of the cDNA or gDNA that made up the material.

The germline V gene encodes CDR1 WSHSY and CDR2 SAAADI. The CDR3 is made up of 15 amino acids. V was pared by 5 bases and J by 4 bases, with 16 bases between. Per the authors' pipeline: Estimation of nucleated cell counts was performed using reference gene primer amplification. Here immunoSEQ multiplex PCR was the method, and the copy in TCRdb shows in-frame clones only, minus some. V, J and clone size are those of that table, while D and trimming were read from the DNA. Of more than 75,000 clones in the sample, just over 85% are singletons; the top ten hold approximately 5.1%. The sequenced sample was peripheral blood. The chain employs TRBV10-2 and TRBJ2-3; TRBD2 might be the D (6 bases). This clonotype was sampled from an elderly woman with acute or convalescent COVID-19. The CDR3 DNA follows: TGCGCCAGCAGTTTTGGTAGCGGAGGGTCAGATACGCAGTATTTT. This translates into CASSFGSGGSDTQYF.